This TCR beta chain was captured in a study of CD8 T cells in Susac syndrome. The multiple sclerosis controls were treatment-naive patients with relapsing-remitting disease that was stable or active. Concerning this clonotype: The target antigen is unknown.

RNA was extracted with the RNeasy kit, and a quantity of 0.5 to 1 ug was reverse transcribed using random hexamers. Across 54 Vbeta and 13 Jbeta, immunoSEQ multiplex PCR amplified TCR beta CDR3. TCRdb itself ran the immunoSEQ multiplex PCR reads through MiXCR, one entry per CDR3 protein. The sample holds around 140,000 distinct CDR3 sequences, 75% to 90% seen once. Notes on the study in general: In its TCR sequencing and HLA analysis, the study acknowledged that the number of individuals was relatively small.

Trimming removed 4 bases from V and 8 bases from J; junction bases left unmatched: 13. The CDR3 consists of 17 residues. The germline gives CDR1 KGHDR, CDR2 SFDVKD. This receptor was obtained from a human donor with multiple sclerosis. Material: CD8+ T cells from PBMCs. The chain combines TRBV24-1 with TRBJ2-1; 10 bases agree with TRBD2. As DNA, the CDR3 is TGTGCCACCAGTGACCCCCGATGGGAGCGGGAGGGGGATGAGCAGTTCTTC. This translates into CATSDPRWEREGDEQFF.